In this sample, the clone carrying this T cell receptor (beta chain) turned up a few times. As yet, its antigen is unknown. This record comes from a study of cytomegalovirus exposure and HLA in healthy donors. Study findings and constraints: Rarity marked most TCR sequences, yet some public TCRs occurred in many donors. Altogether, 170 or so TCR beta chains were recorded as cytomegalovirus-associated.

TCRdb keeps only in-frame clones here, not all; method: immunoSEQ multiplex PCR. The sample carries 150,000 to 200,000 clones, less than 85% recorded once. The donors belonged to the roughly 130-subject validation cohort, separate from the 666-subject first cohort. Deletions cut 2 bases from V and 7 bases from J, with 6 bases between. CDR1 MNHEY and CDR2 SVGAGI come from the germline V gene. This CDR3 is built from 11 residues. Sequenced input: PBMCs. The TCR comes from a young man in good health and CMV-seropositive. V is TRBV6-5 and J is TRBJ2-7; D is unclear. CDR3 sequence (DNA): TGTGCCAGCAGTTACGCCAGGGAGCAGTACTTC. Its protein is CASSYAREQYF.